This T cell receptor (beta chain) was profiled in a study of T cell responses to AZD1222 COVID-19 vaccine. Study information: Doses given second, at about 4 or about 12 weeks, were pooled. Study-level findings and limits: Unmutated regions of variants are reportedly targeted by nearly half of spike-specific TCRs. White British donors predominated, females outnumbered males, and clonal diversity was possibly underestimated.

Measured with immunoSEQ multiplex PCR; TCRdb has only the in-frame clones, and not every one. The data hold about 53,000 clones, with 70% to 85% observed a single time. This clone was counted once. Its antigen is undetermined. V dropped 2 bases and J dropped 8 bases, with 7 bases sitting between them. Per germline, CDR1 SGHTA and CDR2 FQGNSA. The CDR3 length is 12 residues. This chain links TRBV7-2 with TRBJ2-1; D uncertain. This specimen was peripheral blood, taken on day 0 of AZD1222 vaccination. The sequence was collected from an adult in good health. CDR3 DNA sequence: TGTGCCAGCAGCTTATGGTCCGATGAGCAGTTCTTC. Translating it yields CASSLWSDEQFF. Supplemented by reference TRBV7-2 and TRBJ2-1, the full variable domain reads GAGVSQSPSNKVTEKGKDVELRCDPISGHTALYWYRQSLGQGLEFLIYFQGNSAPDKSGLPSDRFSAERTGGSVSTLTIQRTQQEDSAVYLCASSLWSDEQFFGPGTRLTVL.